This T cell receptor beta chain was observed in a study of blood T cells in healthy people across ages. The CDR3 sequence is 17 residues long. Trimming at V came to 5 bases and at J to 0 bases, leaving 10 bases not matched to a gene. This clonotype was detected a few times. For the second PCR, which ran for about 6 to 11 cycles, a sample-barcoded 5' primer and a J-beta primer mix were used. In TCRdb, the 5' RACE reads were re-called with MiXCR into one record per CDR3 protein. This table holds 1.8 million or so distinct CDR3 sequences, 39% found once. The chain couples TRBV12-3 or TRBV12-4 to TRBJ1-1, with TRBD1 matching over 9 bases. Sequences were obtained from blood. The sequence was collected from a human donor in good health. CDR3 in amino acids: CASSPRQGGGMNTEAFF. For the CDR3, the DNA is TGTGCCAGCAGTCCCCGACAGGGGGGAGGCATGAACACTGAAGCTTTCTTT.